Each of the 18 T cell receptor beta chains below was sequenced from the same sample in a study of T-cell memory formation after mild COVID-19. TCRdb passed the 5' RACE reads through MiXCR, listing each CDR3 protein once. This sample has 350,000 to 450,000 distinct CDR3 sequences; more than 20% occur once, and the top ten carry roughly 9.7%. Sequencing was carried out using PBMCs or a T cell subset sorted from them (not recorded which). These receptors all come from an adult woman who had mild COVID-19 (a few samples of this study predate the infection). Cell type and time point are not known.

The chain is built from TRBV11-2 and TRBJ2-2; D perhaps matches TRBD2 (5 bases). Germline V lookup: CDR1 SGHAT, CDR2 FQNNGV. Trimming took off 2 bases at V and 4 bases at J, with 17 bases between the two ends. The CDR3 is made up of 17 amino acids. The CDR3 loop is CASSLIRGRVSTGELFF. CDR3 nucleotides: TGTGCCAGCAGCTTAATACGAGGGCGGGTTAGCACCGGGGAGCTGTTTTTT.

This clonotype was seen many times. V and J are TRBV12-3 or TRBV12-4 and TRBJ1-5; D unclear. This CDR3 region has 11 residues. V lost 9 bases and J 2 bases, leaving 5 bases between the germline ends. The CDR3 spells CASGGNQPQHF. CDR3 bases: TGTGCCAGTGGAGGCAATCAGCCCCAGCATTTT.

The gene calls are TRBV5-1 and TRBJ2-1, with D possibly being TRBD2 (5 bases). The CDR3 sequence is 12 residues long. Germline V gene lookup returns CDR1 SGHRS and CDR2 YFSETQ. Trimming took off 5 bases at V and 8 bases at J, with 11 bases between the two ends. In DNA form, the CDR3 reads TGCGCCAGCAGGGGCCGGGGTGATGAGCAGTTCTTC. Protein: CASRGRGDEQFF.

This clonotype was seen more than once but under ten times. V is TRBV21-1 and J is TRBJ1-1; the table calls TRBD1, which could not be checked here. TRBV21-1 is termed a pseudogene. The length of the CDR3 is 18 residues. CDR3 bases: TGTGCCAGCAGCAAAGGAGGGGGGCGAGGAATAATGAACACTGAAGCTTTCTTT. Its protein is CASSKGGGRGIMNTEAFF.

The chain is built from TRBV27 and TRBJ1-1; tentatively, D is TRBD1 (6 bases). V was shortened by 5 bases and J by 7 bases, with 14 bases between the two germline ends. The germline CDR1 and CDR2 sequences are MNHEY and SMNVEV (reference sequence). This CDR3 comprises 13 residues. The CDR3 region has the DNA TGTGCCAGCAGTGTATTCAGGGGAGGTGAAGCTTTCTTT. Its translation is CASSVFRGGEAFF.

The V and J genes are TRBV7-2 and TRBJ2-3; a weak D match, TRBD2 (6 bases). CDR1 is SGHTA and CDR2 is FQGNSA in the germline V gene. The CDR3 spans 15 residues. V was clipped by 4 bases and J by 0 bases, with 11 bases between them. Here the CDR3 DNA reads TGTGCCAGCAGCTCTTTTAGCGGTAGCACAGATACGCAGTATTTT. It codes for CASSSFSGSTDTQYF.

This clonotype was observed a few times. The chain carries TRBV6-5 and TRBJ2-1; D may match TRBD1 or TRBD2 (6 bases each). Trimming stripped 9 bases from V and 6 bases from J, with 30 bases between. CDR1 is MNHEY, CDR2 SVGAGI, per germline. CDR3 length: 18 amino acids. This CDR3 is CASGARGTGSVRINEQFF. The CDR3 DNA sequence: TGTGCCAGTGGCGCGAGGGGGACTGGCTCCGTGAGGATCAATGAGCAGTTCTTC.

The chain uses TRBV7-3 and TRBJ2-2, with D perhaps TRBD1 (5 bases). The CDR3 contains 15 residues. Trimming stripped 1 base from V and 3 bases from J, with 9 bases between. The germline V gene encodes CDR1 SGHTA and CDR2 FQGTGA. The CDR3 DNA sequence: TGTGCCAGCAGCTTAAGGGGCAGAGACACCGGGGAGCTGTTTTTT. Translated, it gives CASSLRGRDTGELFF.

The CDR3 sequence: CASSQDQRTGGGDEQFF. CDR3 nucleotide sequence: TGTGCCAGCAGCCAGGACCAGAGGACAGGGGGCGGGGATGAGCAGTTCTTC. This chain joins TRBV4-2 and TRBJ2-1; 11 nucleotides agree with TRBD1. This CDR3 is built from 17 residues. Germline V lookup: CDR1 LGHNA, CDR2 YNFKEQ. Unmatched junction bases numbered 12, after V lost 3 bases and J lost 8 bases.

The rearrangement joins TRBV7-9 to TRBJ1-3, with 7 nucleotides matching TRBD1. The ends lost 5 bases at V and 0 bases at J; junction bases unmatched: 7. Per germline, CDR1 SEHNR and CDR2 FQNEAQ (reference sequence). The CDR3 is 16 residues long. CDR3 region: CASSMGQRHSGNTIYF. The CDR3 DNA follows: TGTGCCAGCAGCATGGGACAGAGACACTCTGGAAACACCATATATTTT.

The sample holds many counts of this clonotype. This chain connects TRBV12-3 or TRBV12-4 to TRBJ2-5; 8 bases are shared with TRBD1. V lost 1 base, J lost 9 bases, and 10 bases stayed unmatched. The CDR3 runs to 15 residues. DNA of the CDR3: TGTGCCAGCAGTTTAGTTTCAGGACAGGGAACGGCCCAGTACTTC. Its translation is CASSLVSGQGTAQYF.

This clonotype was seen many times. CDR3 DNA: TGTGCCAGCAACCTGGGACTAGCCCATGAGCAGTTCTTC. It encodes CASNLGLAHEQFF. This chain uses TRBV7-9 with TRBJ2-1, with TRBD2 identical over 9 bases. The CDR3 runs to 13 residues. V dropped 7 bases and J dropped 8; count of bases not matched to a gene: 6. CDR1 and CDR2 (germline): SEHNR, FQNEAQ (reference sequence).

This clonotype has just a few counts. The chain combines TRBV21-1 with TRBJ2-3; the table's D call, TRBD2, was not checked against the DNA. TRBV21-1 is annotated as a pseudogene. The CDR3 totals 12 residues. This chain's CDR3 is CRCGGLTDTQYF. The CDR3 coding sequence is TGCCGATGCGGGGGGCTCACAGATACGCAGTATTTT.

The chain has TRBV20-1 and TRBJ1-6; tentatively, D is TRBD1 (5 bases). V was clipped by 6 bases and J by 8 bases, with 11 bases between them. CDR1 and CDR2 from the germline V gene are DFQATT and SNEGSKA (reference sequence). The CDR3 has 12 residues. CDR3 coding DNA: TGCAGTGCACCTGGGACGGATTCACCCCTCCACTTT. Translation gives CSAPGTDSPLHF.

The genes are TRBV21-1 and TRBJ2-2; the table's D call TRBD1 went unverified against the DNA. TRBV21-1 is a pseudogene segment. This CDR3 comprises 13 residues. As DNA, the CDR3 is TGTGCCAGCAGCAAGGACAGGGCCGGGGAGCTGTTTTTT. Protein product: CASSKDRAGELFF.

The rearrangement links TRBV27 to TRBJ2-5, with 8 bases that match TRBD1. J was trimmed by 7 bases and V by 1 base; bases with no gene match: 5. The CDR3 length is 14 residues. Germline lookup yields CDR1 MNHEY and CDR2 SMNVEV (reference sequence). CDR3: CASSLLGQERTQYF. Written as DNA, the CDR3 is TGTGCCAGCAGTTTATTGGGACAGGAGCGGACCCAGTACTTC.

The V gene is TRBV3-1, the J gene TRBJ1-2, with D hard to call. This CDR3 spans 14 amino acids. Trimming took 1 base from V and 7 from J, leaving 13 bases between them. CDR1 and CDR2 (germline): LGHDT, YNNKEL (reference sequence). The CDR3 sequence: CASSQVALGGGYTF. CDR3 DNA: TGTGCCAGCAGCCAAGTGGCCCTGGGCGGTGGCTACACCTTC.

Only a few counts were recorded for this clonotype. The V gene is TRBV29-1, the J gene TRBJ2-1; TRBD1 might be the D (6 bases). V lost 6 bases and J lost 1, with 10 bases in between. Germline V CDR1 and CDR2: SQVTM, ANQGSEA. The CDR3 contains 13 residues. CDR3 sequence reads: CSVRQASYNEQFF. CDR3 sequence (DNA): TGCAGCGTGCGACAGGCGTCCTACAATGAGCAGTTCTTC.